What follows are 3 T cell receptor beta chains derived from one specimen sequenced in a study of T cell repertoires in cytomegalovirus infection. TCRdb reanalysed the reads using MiXCR and keeps one entry per CDR3 protein. The data contain some 600,000 distinct CDR3 sequences, 20% to 25% of them singletons. The sample was CD8+ T cells from PBMCs. The origin of the receptors is a human donor in good health (CMV status not recorded). Some clones in this sample may be carry-over from other donors' samples.

This chain links TRBV20-1 with TRBJ1-3; no reliable D call. The CDR3 sequence is 13 residues long. Germline CDR1 reads DFQATT; CDR2 reads SNEGSKA (reference sequence). Deletions cut 7 bases from V and 10 bases from J, with 20 bases between. The CDR3 reads CSVPLRGLSTIYF. The DNA of the CDR3 is TGCAGTGTCCCATTAAGAGGGTTATCGACCATATATTTT.

This clonotype was recorded many times. The V and J genes are TRBV7-2 and TRBJ2-2; D is uncertain. V was clipped by 2 bases and J by 1 base, with 5 bases between them. The germline V gene has CDR1 SGHTA and CDR2 FQGNSA. The CDR3 has 14 residues. The DNA of the CDR3 is TGTGCCAGCAGCTTACAACGGAACACCGGGGAGCTGTTTTTT. Translation gives CASSLQRNTGELFF.

This clonotype was picked up many times. The chain employs TRBV19 and TRBJ2-2; D is perhaps TRBD2 (6 bases). V lost 1 base, J lost 6 bases, and 12 bases lay in between. This CDR3 has 15 amino acids. Germline V CDR1 and CDR2: LNHDA, SQIVND (reference sequence). CDR3 in amino acids: CASSIGRGWAGELFF. The CDR3 DNA reads as TGTGCCAGTAGTATAGGGAGGGGTTGGGCCGGGGAGCTGTTTTTT. Variable domain in full (rest from reference TRBV19 and TRBJ2-2): DGGITQSPKYLFRKEGQNVTLSCEQNLNHDAMYWYRQDPGQGLRLIYYSQIVNDFQKGDIAEGYSVSREKKESFPLTVTSAQKNPTAFYLCASSIGRGWAGELFFGEGSRLTVL.